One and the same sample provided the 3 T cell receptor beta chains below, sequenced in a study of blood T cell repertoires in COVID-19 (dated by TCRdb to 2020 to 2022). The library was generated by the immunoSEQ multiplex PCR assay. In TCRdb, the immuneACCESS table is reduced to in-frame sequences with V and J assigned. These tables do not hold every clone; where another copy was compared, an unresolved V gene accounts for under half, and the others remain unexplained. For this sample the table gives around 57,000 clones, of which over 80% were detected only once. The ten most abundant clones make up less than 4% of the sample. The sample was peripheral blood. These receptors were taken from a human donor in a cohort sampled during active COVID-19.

The CDR3 DNA reads as TGCGCCAGCAGCTTGTCGGGCAGGGGTAACTATGGCTACACCTTC. Encoded protein: CASSLSGRGNYGYTF. V gene TRBV5-1 combines with J gene TRBJ1-2; D might be TRBD1 (6 bases). The V gene's germline CDR1 is SGHRS and CDR2 YFSETQ. With 1 base removed from V and 1 base from J, the gap between germline ends came to 11 bases. The CDR3 sequence is 15 residues long.

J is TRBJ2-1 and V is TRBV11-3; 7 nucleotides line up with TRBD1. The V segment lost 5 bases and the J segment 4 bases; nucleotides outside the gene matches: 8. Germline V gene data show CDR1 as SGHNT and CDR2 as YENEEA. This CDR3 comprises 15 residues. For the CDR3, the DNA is TGTGCCAGCAGCCTCCGAGGGGGCAGGTACAATGAGCAGTTCTTC. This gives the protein CASSLRGGRYNEQFF.

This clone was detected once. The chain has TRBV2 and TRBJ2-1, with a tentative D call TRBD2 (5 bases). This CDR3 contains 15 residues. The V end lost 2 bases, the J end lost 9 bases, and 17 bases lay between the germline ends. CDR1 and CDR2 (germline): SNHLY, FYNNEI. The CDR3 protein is CASSESQLVVFEQFF. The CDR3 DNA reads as TGTGCCAGCAGTGAATCTCAACTAGTGGTTTTTGAGCAGTTCTTC.